This T cell receptor (beta chain) was obtained from a study of shared clonotypes between healthy human individuals. Background on the study: Three plates were used per donor for CD4 naive, three for CD4 memory, two for CD8 naive and one for CD8 memory.

About this clone: Its antigen remains unknown.

Study results and limitations: Naive subsets tended to show greater estimated richness than memory subsets. Only blood samples were collected, and tissue repertoires likely differ.

Trimming stripped 6 bases from V and 2 bases from J, with 14 bases between. There are 15 residues in the CDR3. CDR1 is MNHEY and CDR2 is SMNVEV in the germline V gene (reference sequence). Sequencing was performed with immunoSEQ multiplex PCR; in TCRdb, only in-frame clones are kept and a portion is missing. The sample lists hundreds of thousands of clones, 95% to 97% occurring once. Input material: memory CD8+ T cells sorted from blood. Subset: CD45RO+ cells pooled with CCR7-negative TemRA cells. The chain couples TRBV27 to TRBJ2-1; D may be TRBD1 (6 bases). The source of this sequence is a man aged 25-45 years in good health. The DNA of the CDR3 is TGTGCCAGCAGGTTAAGGGGGACCACCTACAATGAGCAGTTCTTC. Translating gives CASRLRGTTYNEQFF.